The rows below give T cell receptor beta chains drawn from one sample of a study of T cells expressing NK-cell markers. Using the 5' RACE reads, TCRdb records one entry per CDR3 protein without DNA. The specimen's table records 500,000 to 600,000 distinct CDR3 sequences. Sequenced material: blood T cells: a sorted CD56 or NKG2C T cell subset, CD4+ or CD8+ T cells, or bulk PBMC T cells (not recorded which). The receptors originated from a man younger than 30 in good health. CDR3s include the opening cysteine and the closing phenylalanine or tryptophan.

CDR3 length	J gene	V gene	CDR3 protein
18	TRBJ2-1	TRBV5-1	CASKAWTGTITVDNEQFF
14	TRBJ2-1	TRBV7-9	CASSLDAQRNEQFF
16	TRBJ1-1	TRBV29-1	CSVELPRQGVSTEAFF
15	TRBJ2-1	TRBV6-2/TRBV6-3	CASRPPAGGNPEQFF
15	TRBJ2-3	TRBV20-1	CSASYLSNTTDTQYF
13	TRBJ2-1	TRBV28	CASSSGQGNEQFF
13	TRBJ2-7	TRBV7-7	CASSLTDTYEQYF
15	TRBJ1-5	TRBV12-3/TRBV12-4	CASSFWGVGNQPQHF
16	TRBJ1-4	TRBV7-6	CASSLALQGGFEKLFF
17	TRBJ2-6	TRBV10-3	CAISDQGARSGANVLTF
19	TRBJ2-1	TRBV5-4	CASSLPPELRPSSYNEQFF
15	TRBJ1-1	TRBV27	CASRDLGTPRTEAFF
11	TRBJ2-7	TRBV20-1	CSAGGLGKQYF
13	TRBJ2-2	TRBV11-1	CASSLMATGELFF
18	TRBJ2-1	TRBV10-3	CAISESRAGGRAANEQFF
14	TRBJ2-3	TRBV29-1	CSAEDGRRTDTQYF
12	TRBJ2-4	TRBV15	CATGNTGYIQYF
15	TRBJ2-1	TRBV6-1	CASSDGTTLYNEQFF
13	TRBJ2-7	TRBV20-1	CSAEDVGKYEQYF
14	TRBJ2-2	TRBV6-4	CASSGDRYTGELFF
13	TRBJ2-5	TRBV29-1	CSVSGTGWQTQYF
15	TRBJ1-5	TRBV10-3	CAISESVLNDQPQHF
14	TRBJ1-1	TRBV12-3/TRBV12-4	CASSRTGAGTEAFF
14	TRBJ2-2	TRBV5-1	CASKELANTGELFF
13	TRBJ2-1	TRBV15	CATSRDFNGEQFF
15	TRBJ2-2	TRBV4-1	CASSRGAGLTGELFF
16	TRBJ2-3	TRBV12-3/TRBV12-4	CASSFYGTSGTDTQYF
14	TRBJ2-2	TRBV7-3	CASSPSSRPGELFF
14	TRBJ2-1	TRBV27	CASSSPFDYNEQFF
15	TRBJ2-5	TRBV7-2	CASSLGGSTQETQYF
17	TRBJ2-1	TRBV24-1	CATSDFSGSGYDNEQFF
16	TRBJ2-1	TRBV11-2	CASSHREGPGYNEQFF
15	TRBJ2-5	TRBV5-1	CASSEGQGAGETQYF
11	TRBJ2-3	TRBV7-9	CASDSGDTQYF
15	TRBJ2-1	TRBV20-1	CSASRREVAYNEQFF
15	TRBJ2-5	TRBV27	CASSPVGHPPETQYF
12	TRBJ2-7	TRBV20-1	CSASDQTYEQYF
15	TRBJ1-5	TRBV7-6	CASSSGQGFGQPQHF
16	TRBJ1-1	TRBV27	CASSLLRTGMNTEAFF
16	TRBJ2-1	TRBV5-1	CASSLGASGGVLWQFF
17	TRBJ2-3	TRBV11-2	CASSSIRAAKGTDTQYF
12	TRBJ1-2	TRBV12-3/TRBV12-4	CASSFGAGDYTF
16	TRBJ2-2	TRBV5-1	CASSPVSGRITGELFF
17	TRBJ1-6	TRBV20-1	CSARLTDMTGLGTPLHF
14	TRBJ2-7	TRBV6-2/TRBV6-3	CASTRDRGPYEQYF
17	TRBJ2-1	TRBV6-5	CASSLGLAGDFHNEQFF
12	TRBJ2-1	TRBV12-3/TRBV12-4	CASSLDLAGKFF
12	TRBJ2-1	TRBV28	CASSFPLTEQFF
15	TRBJ2-3	TRBV20-1	CSARVETSGTDTKYF
15	TRBJ2-3	TRBV12-3/TRBV12-4	CASSRPQGPTDTQYF
17	TRBJ2-1	TRBV7-9	CASSNRLADLTVNEQFF
16	TRBJ2-6	TRBV7-3	CASSFGEPSGANVLTF
16	TRBJ2-1	TRBV27	CASSPLAGSPYNEQFF
14	TRBJ2-7	TRBV6-2/TRBV6-3	CASRPQGPNYEQYF
13	TRBJ2-3	TRBV15	CATSPQIQDTQYF